This entry concerns a single T cell receptor (beta chain). The antigen is undetermined. This entry belongs to a study of cytomegalovirus exposure and HLA in healthy donors. Broader study findings: Some public TCRs appeared in many individuals, while most sequences were rare. The investigators catalogued 150 to 200 TCR beta chains as cytomegalovirus-associated. The classifier was said to identify cytomegalovirus status with high specificity and sensitivity. A later analysis found first-cohort TCR clusters tended to co-occur in the roughly 120 validation repertoires.

The CDR3 sequence is 14 residues long. Germline CDR1 reads SGHDT; CDR2 reads YYEEEE. V lost 1 base and J 2 bases, leaving 8 bases between the germline ends. TCRdb keeps only in-frame clones here, not all; method: immunoSEQ multiplex PCR. This sample has some 150,000 clones, with 87% found just once. The clonotype was recovered from a young man in good health and CMV-seropositive. The sample taken for sequencing was PBMCs. This chain links TRBV5-6 with TRBJ2-3, with D perhaps matching TRBD2 (6 bases). CDR3 sequence reads: CASSLPSATDTQYF. DNA for the CDR3: TGTGCCAGCAGCTTGCCTAGCGCCACAGATACGCAGTATTTT. Looking up the rest from reference TRBV5-6 and TRBJ2-3 gives the full variable domain: DAGVTQSPTHLIKTRGQQVTLRCSPKSGHDTVSWYQQALGQGPQFIFQYYEEEERQRGNFPDRFSGHQFPNYSSELNVNALLLGDSALYLCASSLPSATDTQYFGPGTRLTVL.